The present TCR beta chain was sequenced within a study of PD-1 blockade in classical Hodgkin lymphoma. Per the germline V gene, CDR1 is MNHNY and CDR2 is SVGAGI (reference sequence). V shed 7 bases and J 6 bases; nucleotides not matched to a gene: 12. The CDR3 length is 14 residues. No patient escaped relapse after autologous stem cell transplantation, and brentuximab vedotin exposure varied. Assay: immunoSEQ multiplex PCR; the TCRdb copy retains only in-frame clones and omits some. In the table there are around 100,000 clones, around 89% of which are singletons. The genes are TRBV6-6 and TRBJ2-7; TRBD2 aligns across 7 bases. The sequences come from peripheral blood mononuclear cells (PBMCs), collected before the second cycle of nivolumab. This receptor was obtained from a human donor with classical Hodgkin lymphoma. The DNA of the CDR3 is TGTGCCAGCACCAGGCAAGGCGGGGGACGCGAGCAGTACTTC. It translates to CASTRQGGGREQYF.